This is a list of T cell receptor beta chains from one sample in a study of OX40 agonist ivuxolimab in advanced cancers. Assay used: immunoSEQ multiplex PCR; TCRdb lists only in-frame clones, some missing. Here the sample spans more than 85,000 clones, 70% to 85% being singletons. The material was CD4+ or CD8+ T cells sorted from blood, obtained in a trial of the OX40 agonist ivuxolimab. The receptor source for this set is an adult with an advanced solid tumor such as melanoma, head and neck, liver or kidney cancer. The CDR3 runs from the conserved cysteine through the conserved F or W. The D gene is left open where the match is weak. A clone size is listed for some rows: how often the clone was seen (once, few, many), or a class if it is expanded.

j_call | v_call | clone_size | d_call | cdr3_aa | cdr3_nt
TRBJ1-1 | TRBV18 | - | - | CASSPSSHTEAFF | TGTGCCAGCTCACCGTCGAGCCACACTGAAGCTTTCTTT
TRBJ2-7 | TRBV2 | - | - | CASSETDRPYEQYF | TGTGCCAGCAGTGAGACAGACCGACCCTACGAGCAGTACTTC
TRBJ2-3 | TRBV9 | - | TRBD2 | CASSSPGGGDTQYF | TGTGCCAGCAGTTCTCCGGGAGGAGGAGATACGCAGTATTTT
TRBJ2-5 | TRBV5-4 | - | TRBD2 | CASSLKGLAGGRETQYF | TGTGCCAGCAGCTTAAAGGGACTAGCGGGGGGCCGGGAGACCCAGTACTTC
TRBJ1-2 | TRBV18 | - | - | CASSPDSNYGYTF | TGTGCCAGCTCCCCGGACAGCAACTATGGCTACACCTTC
TRBJ1-1 | TRBV18 | - | - | CASSLTDLNTEAFF | TGTGCCAGCTCACTTACAGATCTTAACACTGAAGCTTTCTTT
TRBJ2-1 | TRBV6-5 | once | - | CASSRNYRGDNEQFF | TGTGCCAGCAGCCGGAACTACCGGGGAGACAATGAGCAGTTCTTC
TRBJ1-5 | TRBV18 | - | - | CASSPGALGANQPQHF | TGTGCCAGCTCACCAGGGGCGTTAGGGGCTAATCAGCCCCAGCATTTT
TRBJ2-2 | TRBV11-3 | - | TRBD2 | CASSLAPGTRFTGELFF | TGTGCCAGCAGCTTAGCCCCCGGGACTAGATTTACCGGGGAGCTGTTTTTT
TRBJ2-7 | TRBV7-9 | - | TRBD2 | CASSSGGRADEQYF | TGTGCCAGCAGCTCCGGGGGGAGGGCCGACGAGCAGTACTTC
TRBJ2-1 | TRBV5-1 | - | TRBD2 | CASSPRLAGAYEQFF | TGCGCCAGCAGCCCCCGACTAGCGGGAGCGTATGAGCAGTTCTTC
TRBJ2-5 | TRBV4-1 | - | - | CASSQDNGGLEETQYF | TGCGCCAGCAGCCAAGATAATGGTGGGCTAGAAGAGACCCAGTACTTC
TRBJ1-2 | TRBV18 | - | - | CASSPPSQGASYGYTF | TGTGCCAGCTCACCCCCCTCGCAGGGCGCAAGCTATGGCTACACCTTC
TRBJ1-2 | TRBV18 | once | TRBD1 | CASSPGTGVYGYTF | TGTGCCAGCTCACCCGGGACAGGTGTCTATGGCTACACCTTC
TRBJ2-3 | TRBV9 | - | - | CASSSADTQYF | TGTGCCAGCTCGTCCGCCGATACGCAGTATTTT